One sample yielded the 32 T cell receptor beta chains listed below, sequenced in a study of T cell responses to AZD1222 COVID-19 vaccine. Profiling relied on immunoSEQ multiplex PCR, and the TCRdb table lists in-frame clones only, not all of them. The sample contains about 180,000 clones, over 80% of which appear only once. Specimen: peripheral blood, collected 28 days after the second dose of the MenACWY control vaccine. The receptor source for this set is an adult who received the MenACWY meningococcal vaccine as a control.

The CDR3 nucleotides read TGTGCCAGCAGCAAGCGGACAGGGGACGGCTACACCTTC. Residues: CASSKRTGDGYTF. The J gene is TRBJ1-2, the V gene TRBV5-5; 9 bases map to TRBD1. CDR1 is SGHKS, CDR2 YYEKEE, per germline (reference sequence). The CDR3 is made up of 13 amino acids. Trimming at V came to 4 bases and at J to 8 bases, leaving 6 bases not matched to a gene. Based on the CDR3 plus reference TRBV5-5 and TRBJ1-2, the full variable domain is DAGVTQSPTHLIKTRGQQVTLRCSPISGHKSVSWYQQVLGQGPQFIFQYYEKEERGRGNFPDRFSARQFPNYSSELNVNALLLGDSALYLCASSKRTGDGYTFGSGTRLTVV.

This chain connects TRBV29-1 to TRBJ2-5; possible D gene TRBD1, 6 bases. V was shortened by 7 bases and J by 0 bases, with 9 bases between the two germline ends. This CDR3 is 12 amino acids long. Germline lookup yields CDR1 SQVTM and CDR2 ANQGSEA. The CDR3 sequence is CSAQGNQETQYF. CDR3 coding DNA: TGCAGCGCTCAGGGGAACCAAGAGACCCAGTACTTC.

The chain recombines TRBV24-1 with TRBJ1-5; perhaps TRBD1 as D (5 bases). V lost 2 bases and J 5 bases, leaving 9 bases between the germline ends. This CDR3 is built from 14 residues. The germline V gene encodes CDR1 KGHDR and CDR2 SFDVKD. Written as DNA, the CDR3 is TGTGCCACCAGTGATTACAGGTTAGATCAGCCCCAGCATTTT. Translating it yields CATSDYRLDQPQHF.

The chain joins TRBV7-2 to TRBJ2-4, with 7 bases lining up with TRBD1. Per germline, CDR1 SGHTA and CDR2 FQGNSA. The CDR3 totals 14 residues. V trimming: 6 bases; J trimming: 4 bases; junction bases outside the gene matches: 6. Here the CDR3 reads CASRPGTAKNIQYF. CDR3 DNA sequence: TGTGCCAGCAGACCTGGGACAGCGAAAAACATTCAGTACTTC.

The rearrangement links TRBV5-1 to TRBJ2-7; a possible D gene is TRBD1 (6 bases). Germline V gene sequence: CDR1 SGHRS, CDR2 YFSETQ. V gave up 3 bases and J gave up 3 bases, with 10 bases separating them. CDR3 length: 13 amino acids. The DNA of the CDR3 is TGCGCCAGCAGCTGGGGACAAGACTACGAGCAGTACTTC. It encodes CASSWGQDYEQYF.

The chain couples TRBV7-6 to TRBJ1-6; 9 nucleotides match TRBD1. The germline gives CDR1 SGHVS, CDR2 FNYEAQ. The CDR3 is made up of 15 amino acids. V shed 1 base and J 9 bases; nucleotides not matched to a gene: 4. Here the CDR3 reads CASSLEGQGTSPLHF. CDR3 sequence (DNA): TGTGCCAGCAGCTTAGAGGGACAGGGTACTTCACCCCTCCACTTT.

CDR3: CASSLGPEKVLNTEAFF. Here the CDR3 DNA reads TGCGCCAGCAGCTTGGGGCCAGAAAAAGTTTTGAACACTGAAGCTTTCTTT. This chain uses TRBV5-1 with TRBJ1-1; D gene unclear. Germline-derived CDR1 and CDR2 are SGHRS and YFSETQ. V was clipped by 0 bases and J by 0 bases, with 15 bases between them. The CDR3 contains 17 residues.

The chain employs TRBV19 and TRBJ1-5; 11 bases match TRBD1. This CDR3 is built from 15 residues. From germline, CDR1 is LNHDA and CDR2 SQIVND (reference sequence). The V gene end was trimmed by 7 bases and the J gene end by 4 bases; junction bases not matched to a gene: 6. In nucleotides, the CDR3 is TGTGCCAGTACCCGGGACAGGGGGGAAAATCAGCCCCAGCATTTT. Residues: CASTRDRGENQPQHF.

The V gene is TRBV19, the J gene TRBJ2-3, with 10 bases fitting TRBD2. The CDR3 is 16 amino acids. The V gene's germline CDR1 is LNHDA and CDR2 SQIVND (reference sequence). CDR3 coding DNA: TGTGCTAGCGGGAGGTCTTACAACACTTTCACAGATACGCAGTATTTT. It yields the protein CASGRSYNTFTDTQYF.

This chain connects TRBV7-9 to TRBJ2-7; 8 bases map to TRBD1. Germline trimming cut 4 bases from V and 0 bases from J; bases unmatched to any gene: 2. Germline CDR1 is SEHNR and CDR2 is FQNEAQ (reference sequence). This CDR3 comprises 14 residues. The CDR3 region is CASSYTGGSYEQYF. CDR3 sequence (DNA): TGTGCCAGCAGCTACACAGGGGGCTCCTACGAGCAGTACTTC.

The genes are TRBV5-1 and TRBJ1-6; D unclear. The CDR3 spans 13 residues. CDR1 SGHRS and CDR2 YFSETQ come from the germline V gene. V dropped 0 bases and J dropped 9 bases, with 7 bases sitting between them. The CDR3 DNA reads as TGCGCCAGCAGCTTGGAGTCGTTTTCACCCCTCCACTTT. This gives the protein CASSLESFSPLHF.

V is TRBV28 and J is TRBJ2-3; D uncertain. The ends were cut back, 5 bases at V and 5 bases at J, with 20 bases in the middle. CDR1 is MDHEN, CDR2 SYDVKM, per germline. This CDR3 region has 16 residues. The CDR3, as DNA: TGTGCCAGCAGTCTACCCCGGGCCCCCCGACGAGATACGCAGTATTTT. This gives the protein CASSLPRAPRRDTQYF.

In this sample, this clone turned up once. The chain combines TRBV30 with TRBJ1-5; D call uncertain. Germline CDR1 and CDR2: GTSNPN and SVGIG (reference sequence). This CDR3 is 13 amino acids long. Trimming shortened V by 5 bases and J by 3 bases, and 11 bases separated the two germline ends. CDR3: CAWGRQANQPQHF. In nucleotides, the CDR3 is TGTGCCTGGGGGAGGCAAGCCAATCAGCCCCAGCATTTT. The full variable domain, with the rest looked up from reference TRBV30 and TRBJ1-5, is SQTIHQWPATLVQPVGSPLSLECTVEGTSNPNLYWYRQAAGRGLQLLFYSVGIGQISSEVPQNLSASRPQDRQFILSSKKLLLSDSGFYLCAWGRQANQPQHFGDGTRLSIL.

This chain links TRBV5-1 with TRBJ2-4; 7 bases are a match to TRBD2. CDR3 length equals 17 residues. Trimming cost V 4 bases and J 4 bases; bases outside gene matches: 14. Germline V lookup: CDR1 SGHRS, CDR2 YFSETQ. CDR3 nucleotides: TGCGCCAGCAGCATGCCCGTTTCCGCTAGCGGTAAAAACATTCAGTACTTC. This codes for CASSMPVSASGKNIQYF.

The rearrangement joins TRBV19 to TRBJ2-7; D gene ambiguous. The CDR3 contains 11 residues. With 4 bases removed from V and 0 bases from J, the gap between germline ends came to 1 base. Germline V gives CDR1 LNHDA, CDR2 SQIVND (reference sequence). The CDR3 loop reads CASSNSYEQYF. CDR3 sequence (DNA): TGTGCCAGTAGTAACTCCTACGAGCAGTACTTC.

The chain links TRBV28 to TRBJ1-2, with D perhaps matching TRBD1 (5 bases). Germline CDR1 reads MDHEN; CDR2 reads SYDVKM. The CDR3 is made up of 13 amino acids. The germline V and J ends were trimmed by 7 bases and 10 bases, with 19 bases remaining between them. The CDR3 coding sequence is TGTGCCAGCACCCTCCAGGGACCGCGCGCCTACACCTTC. Residues: CASTLQGPRAYTF.

V is TRBV12-3 or TRBV12-4 and J is TRBJ2-7; D not certain. The CDR3 sequence is 13 residues long. Trimming shortened V by 5 bases and J by 6 bases, and 14 bases separated the two germline ends. As DNA, the CDR3 is TGTGCCAGCAGTCGACCCTTATATAGCGAGCAGTACTTC. Encoded protein: CASSRPLYSEQYF.

The chain is built from TRBV4-3 and TRBJ1-1; D is ambiguous. Germline loops: CDR1 LGHNA, CDR2 YSLEER. The CDR3 covers 13 residues. V was clipped by 0 bases and J by 5 bases, with 7 bases between them. This CDR3 reads CASSQEAWTEAFF. In nucleotides, the CDR3 is TGCGCCAGCAGCCAAGAGGCCTGGACTGAAGCTTTCTTT.

The genes are TRBV5-1 and TRBJ2-2; D gene unclear. This CDR3 comprises 15 residues. The V gene's germline CDR1 is SGHRS and CDR2 YFSETQ. Trimming shortened V by 0 bases and J by 3 bases, and 9 bases separated the two germline ends. The chain's CDR3 is CASSLGPADTGELFF. CDR3 nucleotide sequence: TGCGCCAGCAGCTTGGGTCCGGCGGACACCGGGGAGCTGTTTTTT.

The chain couples TRBV6-1 to TRBJ1-4; D not certain. The germline CDR1 and CDR2 sequences are MNHNS and SASEGT. The CDR3 spans 16 residues. Trimming took off 2 bases at V and 8 bases at J, with 18 bases between the two ends. The CDR3 DNA reads TGTGCCAGCAGTGAACGATTTAAATGGGGTGAAGAAAAACTGTTTTTT. Translation: CASSERFKWGEEKLFF.

The chain recombines TRBV3-1 (or the pseudogene TRBV3-2) with TRBJ2-1, with 8 bases fitting TRBD2. This CDR3 comprises 15 residues. Trimming took 4 bases from V and 4 from J; bases not matched to a gene: 6. CDR1 and CDR2 (germline): LGHDT, YNNKEL (reference sequence). CDR3 nucleotides: TGTGCCAGCAGCCGAGCGGGAGTTGGGTACAATGAGCAGTTCTTC. Translation gives CASSRAGVGYNEQFF.

The rearrangement joins TRBV7-9 to TRBJ2-7, with D possibly being TRBD2 (6 bases). The CDR3 extends over 17 amino acids. Between the trimmed V and J ends, which lost 5 bases and 2 bases, there was a span of 22 bases. Germline loops: CDR1 SEHNR, CDR2 FQNEAQ (reference sequence). The CDR3 DNA reads as TGTGCCAGCAGCGTAACCGGGACTCCTAAAGGGACCTACGAGCAGTACTTC. It encodes CASSVTGTPKGTYEQYF. Looking up the rest from reference TRBV7-9 and TRBJ2-7 gives the full variable domain: DTGVSQNPRHKITKRGQNVTFRCDPISEHNRLYWYRQTLGQGPEFLTYFQNEAQLEKSRLLSDRFSAERPKGSFSTLEIQRTEQGDSAMYLCASSVTGTPKGTYEQYFGPGTRLTVT.

The chain has TRBV20-1 and TRBJ1-2; no reliable D call. V lost 6 bases to trimming and J lost 8 bases, with 13 bases between them. Germline loops: CDR1 DFQATT, CDR2 SNEGSKA (reference sequence). CDR3 length equals 11 residues. This chain's CDR3 is CSAGRARGYTF. CDR3 sequence (DNA): TGCAGTGCCGGGAGGGCTAGAGGCTACACCTTC.

This clone was seen a single time. The chain is built from TRBV28 and TRBJ1-4, with D uncertain. Trimming took off 5 bases at V and 0 bases at J, with 10 bases between the two ends. The CDR3 is 15 residues long. CDR1 MDHEN and CDR2 SYDVKM come from the germline V gene. This CDR3 is CASSNSAATNEKLFF. The DNA of the CDR3 is TGTGCCAGCAGTAACTCGGCAGCAACTAATGAAAAACTGTTTTTT. Based on the CDR3 plus reference TRBV28 and TRBJ1-4, the full variable domain is DVKVTQSSRYLVKRTGEKVFLECVQDMDHENMFWYRQDPGLGLRLIYFSYDVKMKEKGDIPEGYSVSREKKERFSLILESASTNQTSMYLCASSNSAATNEKLFFGSGTQLSVL.

The chain combines TRBV6-2 or TRBV6-3 with TRBJ2-5, with D perhaps matching TRBD2 (5 bases). Germline lookup yields CDR1 MNHEY and CDR2 SVGEGT. The CDR3 runs 10 residues. V was clipped by 8 bases and J by 9 bases, with 10 bases between them. In DNA form, the CDR3 reads TGTGCCAGCGGCCTCGGGGCCCAGTACTTC. Translating it yields CASGLGAQYF.

The chain carries TRBV28 and TRBJ2-7; maybe TRBD2 (6 bases). The germline V gene has CDR1 MDHEN and CDR2 SYDVKM. This CDR3 has 14 amino acids. The V gene lost 5 bases and the J gene lost 2 bases, with 13 bases spanning the gap. This CDR3 reads CASSPGLFPYEQYF. CDR3 in DNA: TGTGCCAGCAGTCCGGGACTCTTTCCCTACGAGCAGTACTTC.

V usage is TRBV19 and J usage is TRBJ1-1, with unresolved D. This CDR3 is built from 13 residues. The germline V gene encodes CDR1 LNHDA and CDR2 SQIVND (reference sequence). The V and J ends lost 5 bases and 1 base respectively, with 8 bases between them. The CDR3 reads CASSERQNTEAFF. The DNA of the CDR3 is TGTGCCAGTAGTGAACGACAGAACACTGAAGCTTTCTTT. Together with reference TRBV19 and TRBJ1-1, the CDR3 gives the full variable domain: DGGITQSPKYLFRKEGQNVTLSCEQNLNHDAMYWYRQDPGQGLRLIYYSQIVNDFQKGDIAEGYSVSREKKESFPLTVTSAQKNPTAFYLCASSERQNTEAFFGQGTRLTVV.

The chain recombines TRBV11-2 with TRBJ1-1; 8 bases match TRBD1. Germline values: CDR1 SGHAT, CDR2 FQNNGV. There are 13 residues in the CDR3. The V and J ends lost 11 bases and 6 bases, in that order; junction bases with no gene match: 11. Here the CDR3 DNA reads TGTGCCTGCACTTCAGGGGGCTTCGCTGAAGCTTTCTTT. It codes for CACTSGGFAEAFF.

This chain uses TRBV2 with TRBJ1-3, with D possibly being TRBD1 (6 bases). Germline CDR1 and CDR2: SNHLY and FYNNEI. The CDR3 runs to 15 residues. V gave up 7 bases and J gave up 0 bases, with 13 bases separating them. The chain's CDR3 is CASNRAAHSGNTIYF. The CDR3 nucleotides read TGTGCCAGCAACAGGGCAGCCCACTCTGGAAACACCATATATTTT.

The chain has TRBV18 and TRBJ2-5, with D possibly TRBD2 on 5 matching bases. V shed 8 bases and J shed 5 bases, with 12 bases lying between them. The germline gives CDR1 KGHSH, CDR2 LQKENI. This CDR3 is built from 12 residues. In DNA, the CDR3 is TGTGCCAGCACCTCCGGGGTGGAGACCCAGTACTTC. It translates to CASTSGVETQYF.

V is TRBV5-1 and J is TRBJ1-2; TRBD1 is a possible D gene (6 bases). Trimming took 1 base from V and 6 from J, leaving 13 bases between them. The CDR3 extends over 14 amino acids. CDR1 and CDR2 (germline): SGHRS, YFSETQ. The CDR3 protein is CASSLQETGHGYTF. In DNA form, the CDR3 reads TGCGCCAGCAGCTTGCAAGAGACAGGCCATGGCTACACCTTC.

V and J are TRBV6-2 or TRBV6-3 and TRBJ1-5; D gene unclear. Germline V gene sequence: CDR1 MNHEY, CDR2 SVGEGT. Trimming shortened V by 0 bases and J by 5 bases, and 11 bases separated the two germline ends. The CDR3 runs to 15 residues. Here the CDR3 reads CASSYSTGRYQPQHF. CDR3 bases: TGTGCCAGCAGTTACTCGACGGGCAGGTATCAGCCCCAGCATTTT.